One and the same sample provided the 9 T cell receptor beta chains below, sequenced in a study of blood T cell repertoires in COVID-19. TCRdb's table, derived via immunoSEQ multiplex PCR, lists solely in-frame clones and lacks some. The sample holds 130,000 or so clones, over 80% seen once. The sequenced sample consisted of PBMCs or T cells enriched from blood (not recorded which). These receptors all come from a man aged 25 to 40 who had recovered from COVID-19.

This chain links TRBV6-2 or TRBV6-3 with TRBJ2-7; 7 bases fit TRBD1. This CDR3 contains 12 residues. Germline assignment: CDR1 MNHEY and CDR2 SVGEGT. V lost 5 bases and J lost 6; bases outside the gene matches: 4. The CDR3 coding sequence is TGTGCCAGCAGTAATACAGGGGCCGAGCAGTACTTC. This gives the protein CASSNTGAEQYF.

The chain combines TRBV19 with TRBJ1-5; D is unclear. Germline CDR1 reads LNHDA; CDR2 reads SQIVND (reference sequence). This CDR3 comprises 13 residues. Between the trimmed V and J ends, which lost 3 bases and 5 bases, there was a span of 8 bases. CDR3 coding DNA: TGTGCCAGTAGTATTGGTCTACATCAGCCCCAGCATTTT. Encoded protein: CASSIGLHQPQHF.

The chain has TRBV19 and TRBJ1-5, with a weak D call TRBD1 (5 bases). V lost 4 bases to trimming and J lost 0 bases, with 16 bases between them. Germline V gives CDR1 LNHDA, CDR2 SQIVND (reference sequence). There are 17 residues in the CDR3. CDR3 coding DNA: TGTGCCAGTAGTACGGACACAAGACTTTATAGCAATCAGCCCCAGCATTTT. Translated: CASSTDTRLYSNQPQHF.

The rearrangement uses TRBV19 and TRBJ1-1; possibly TRBD1 for D (6 bases). CDR1 is LNHDA and CDR2 is SQIVND in the germline V gene (reference sequence). The CDR3 extends over 15 amino acids. The V end was cut by 3 bases, the J end by 2 bases, with 13 bases between. CDR3 coding DNA: TGTGCCAGTAGTATTTTGACAGGTGGAAACACTGAAGCTTTCTTT. It codes for CASSILTGGNTEAFF.

The chain uses TRBV7-9 and TRBJ1-2; TRBD1 matches 7 bases. The CDR3 is made up of 14 amino acids. V lost 3 bases and J lost 8; bases outside the gene matches: 9. Germline assignment: CDR1 SEHNR and CDR2 FQNEAQ (reference sequence). The CDR3 here is CASSFGLTGKGYTF. In DNA form, the CDR3 reads TGTGCCAGCAGCTTTGGTTTGACAGGGAAAGGCTACACCTTC.

CDR3 DNA: TGTGCCAGCGGGGGACAGGTGTCCTCCTACGAGCAGTACGTC. Translation: CASGGQVSSYEQYV. The chain carries TRBV14 and TRBJ2-7; the match to TRBD1 covers 8 bases. The CDR3 is made up of 14 amino acids. The V segment lost 8 bases and the J segment 0 bases; nucleotides outside the gene matches: 6. CDR1 and CDR2 (germline): SGHDN, FVKESK.

This clone is a singleton in its sample. The rearrangement links TRBV19 to TRBJ1-3; 7 bases are a match to TRBD1. CDR1 and CDR2 (germline): LNHDA, SQIVND (reference sequence). The CDR3 has 14 residues. V lost 5 bases, J lost 2 bases, and 3 bases stayed unmatched. CDR3 loop: CASSATGTGNTIYF. Here the CDR3 DNA reads TGTGCCAGTAGTGCGACAGGGACTGGAAACACCATATATTTT.

The CDR3 region has the DNA TGTGCCAGCAGCGAAACGAGGCGGGCAGATACGCAGTATTTT. This sequence encodes CASSETRRADTQYF. The chain has TRBV21-1 and TRBJ2-3; the table assigns TRBD2, which was not confirmed against the DNA. TRBV21-1 is a known pseudogene. The CDR3 contains 14 residues.

V usage is TRBV18 and J usage is TRBJ2-7, with TRBD1 identical over 11 bases. Trimming cost V 3 bases and J 5 bases; bases outside gene matches: 6. Germline V gene lookup returns CDR1 KGHSH and CDR2 LQKENI. The CDR3 has 15 residues. DNA for the CDR3: TGTGCCAGCTCACCGGACAGGGGGCCGAACAACGAGCAGTACTTC. Translation gives CASSPDRGPNNEQYF.